This T cell receptor (beta chain) was recovered during a study of regulatory and conventional T cells in RAG deficiency. Study-wide points: These Omenn syndrome Treg sorts may hold peripherally activated cells instead. Shannon entropy fell and Simpson indices rose in RAG-deficient patients. Compared with controls, unique Treg TCR beta sequences dropped approximately 100-fold in Omenn syndrome and CID/AS.

V dropped 3 bases and J dropped 6; count of bases not matched to a gene: 6. CDR3 length: 15 residues. From germline, CDR1 is SEHNR and CDR2 FQNEAQ (reference sequence). Conventional CD4+ T cells were sorted from blood as CD25-low CD127-high cells. As regards this clone: Its target is not known.

Some clones are missing from TCRdb's copy, which holds only in-frame ones; the method was immunoSEQ multiplex PCR. Of 30,000 to 40,000 clones in the sample, about three quarters were seen once. These same records also appear under a second study, on regulatory T cells. That report notes: Amplification used 52 TRBV primers and 13 TRBJ primers. Skewed V and J usage and few unique V-J pairs marked patient repertoires, most in Tregs.

Sequencing was carried out using CD4+ effector T cells sorted from blood. The TCR was taken from a human donor in good health. V gene TRBV7-9 combines with J gene TRBJ2-2; 8 nucleotides line up with TRBD1. The CDR3 bases are TGTGCCAGCAGCTTCCGGACAGGGACAGCCGGGGAGCTGTTTTTT. It translates to CASSFRTGTAGELFF.